This T cell receptor (beta chain) was sequenced for a study of identical twins. Template switching added a universal primer site; cDNA carried unique molecular identifiers. Using its own MiXCR run on the 5' RACE reads, TCRdb lists one record per CDR3 protein. The data show 690,000 or so distinct CDR3 sequences, with over 8.5% seen just once and 0.8% to 1% held by the top ten. All donors were healthy, and all were Caucasian. V was cut by 1 base and J by 5 bases, with 17 bases left in between. The germline CDR1 and CDR2 sequences are SQVTM and ANQGSEA. The CDR3 contains 15 residues. Notes on this clonotype: The antigen is unknown.

Overall study findings and caveats: Models predicted too little out-of-frame TCR alpha sharing in monozygotic twins.

This same sample was also part of a study on yellow fever vaccine responses in identical twins. That investigation notes: Twins reportedly appeared to share part of their vaccine T cell response while keeping part individual.

The material sequenced was PBMCs. This receptor was identified in a woman between 18 and 29 years old in good health. The chain links TRBV29-1 to TRBJ2-5; possibly TRBD1 for D (7 bases). The CDR3 sequence is CSVEGTRQGGETQYF. The CDR3 nucleotides read TGCAGCGTTGAAGGCACGCGGCAGGGGGGCGAGACCCAGTACTTC.